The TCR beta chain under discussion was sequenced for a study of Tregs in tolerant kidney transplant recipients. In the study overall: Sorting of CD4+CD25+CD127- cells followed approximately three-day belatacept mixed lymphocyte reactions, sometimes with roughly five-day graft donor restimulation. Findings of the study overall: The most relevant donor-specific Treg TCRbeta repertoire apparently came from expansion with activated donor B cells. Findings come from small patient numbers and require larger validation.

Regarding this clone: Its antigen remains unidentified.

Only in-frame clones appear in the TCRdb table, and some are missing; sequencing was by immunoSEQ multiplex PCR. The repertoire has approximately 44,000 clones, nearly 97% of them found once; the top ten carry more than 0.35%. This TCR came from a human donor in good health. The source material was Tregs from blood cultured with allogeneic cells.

The CDR3 sequence is CASSVLAGGGNEQFF. CDR3 bases: TGTGCCAGCAGCGTCCTAGCGGGGGGTGGGAATGAGCAGTTCTTC. The chain combines TRBV9 with TRBJ2-1; 11 nucleotides align to TRBD2. With V trimmed by 2 bases and J by 7 bases, 5 bases remained unmatched. The CDR3 runs 15 residues. The V gene's germline CDR1 is SGDLS and CDR2 YYNGEE.